This entry lists 8 T cell receptor beta chains sequenced from one sample in a study of radiotherapy plus CTLA-4 blockade in lung cancer. Clones were sequenced by immunoSEQ multiplex PCR, and TCRdb holds only the in-frame ones, with some missing. The data hold roughly 50,000 clones, with roughly four fifths observed a single time. The sample in question was peripheral blood, obtained from a patient treated with radiotherapy plus ipilimumab. These receptors originate from a human donor with non-small cell lung cancer who had stable disease on radiotherapy plus ipilimumab.

The V gene is TRBV14, the J gene TRBJ2-1; 7 bases match TRBD2. The germline V gene encodes CDR1 SGHDN and CDR2 FVKESK. The CDR3 has 16 amino acids. The ends lost 5 bases at V and 7 bases at J; junction bases unmatched: 14. The CDR3 is CASSALLARGGNEQFF. The CDR3, as DNA: TGTGCCAGCAGCGCCTTACTAGCGAGGGGAGGGAATGAGCAGTTCTTC.

This clone was detected only a few times. The genes are TRBV11-2 and TRBJ2-3; a weak D match, TRBD2 (6 bases). V lost 5 bases, J lost 3 bases, and 15 bases lay in between. There are 15 residues in the CDR3. Germline assignment: CDR1 SGHAT and CDR2 FQNNGV. CDR3 amino acids: CASSPWRAGTDTQYF. CDR3 nucleotide sequence: TGTGCCAGCAGCCCCTGGAGGGCCGGGACAGATACGCAGTATTTT.

V and J are TRBV30 and TRBJ2-3; D is possibly TRBD2 (5 bases). CDR3 length equals 12 residues. CDR1 and CDR2 from the germline V gene are GTSNPN and SVGIG (reference sequence). Trimming shortened V by 1 base and J by 11 bases, and 13 bases separated the two germline ends. CDR3 loop: CAWSEASLMQYF. CDR3 bases: TGTGCCTGGAGTGAAGCTAGCTTAATGCAGTATTTT.

This clone is a singleton in its sample. J is TRBJ2-7 and V is TRBV29-1, with a possible D match to TRBD1 (5 bases). Between the trimmed V and J ends, which lost 1 base and 0 bases, there was a span of 10 bases. The germline gives CDR1 SQVTM, CDR2 ANQGSEA. The CDR3 sequence is 14 residues long. CDR3 residues: CSVEGSDTSYEQYF. CDR3 nucleotides: TGCAGCGTTGAAGGGTCGGACACCTCCTACGAGCAGTACTTC.

The chain is built from TRBV18 and TRBJ1-5; 11 bases map to TRBD1. Germline V gene data show CDR1 as KGHSH and CDR2 as LQKENI. The trim removed 4 bases at V and 8 bases at J, leaving 4 bases unmatched. The CDR3 sequence is 14 residues long. CDR3 protein: CASSQDRGLEPQHF. The CDR3 DNA is TGTGCCAGCTCACAGGACAGGGGGCTTGAGCCCCAGCATTTT.

The chain has TRBV27 and TRBJ1-2; 8 nucleotides match TRBD1. CDR3 size: 14 residues. The germline V gene encodes CDR1 MNHEY and CDR2 SMNVEV (reference sequence). J lost 8 bases, V lost 5 bases, and 10 bases had no gene match. The CDR3 DNA sequence: TGTGCCAGCAGTATCACGGGGACAGGTGGCGGCTACACCTTC. This encodes CASSITGTGGGYTF.

The chain joins TRBV2 to TRBJ2-3, with 11 bases matching TRBD2. With 1 base clipped from V and 5 bases from J, the junction kept 5 bases outside the gene matches. The CDR3 is 16 residues long. CDR1 is SNHLY, CDR2 FYNNEI, per germline. The CDR3 here is CASSEGGSGRVDTQYF. Here the CDR3 DNA reads TGTGCCAGCAGTGAAGGGGGTAGCGGGAGGGTAGATACGCAGTATTTT.

This clone has more than one count but fewer than ten. The chain couples TRBV27 to TRBJ1-5; no clear D gene. Germline CDR1 and CDR2: MNHEY and SMNVEV (reference sequence). This CDR3 has 13 residues. V lost 10 bases to trimming and J lost 3 bases, with 13 bases between them. CDR3 sequence: CATAFMVNQPQHF. In DNA form, the CDR3 reads TGTGCCACCGCGTTCATGGTCAATCAGCCCCAGCATTTT.